Listed below are T cell receptor beta chains from one sample, sequenced in a study of shared clonotypes between healthy human individuals. TCRdb's table, derived via immunoSEQ multiplex PCR, lists solely in-frame clones and lacks some. Counted here are about 1 million clones, about 75% occurring once; the ten biggest clones make up about 1.5%. Sample: memory CD4+ T cells sorted from blood. All receptors derive from a man aged 18 to 29 in good health. The CDR3 runs from the conserved cysteine through the conserved F or W. Fields, in order: J gene, clone size, V gene, D gene, CDR3 DNA, CDR3 protein. The D gene is left open where the match is weak. Clone sizes are given selectively: once, few, many, or a class where the clone is expanded.

>TRBJ2-2|once|TRBV5-1|NA
TGCGCCAGCAGCTTGGCCTTCAGGTCCGGGGAGCTGTTTTTT
CASSLAFRSGELFF
>TRBJ1-2|NA|TRBV27|NA
TGTGCCAGCAGTTCCCATTCCCCCTATGGCTACACCTTC
CASSSHSPYGYTF
>TRBJ2-5|NA|TRBV5-4|TRBD1
TGTGCCAGCAGCACAGGGACAGGAGGAGGGGAGACCCAGTACTTC
CASSTGTGGGETQYF
>TRBJ2-2|NA|TRBV6-1|NA
TGTGCCAGCACCATCGGTGGGGGGAACACCGGGGAGCTGTTTTTT
CASTIGGGNTGELFF
>TRBJ1-4|NA|TRBV19|NA
TGTGCCAGTACCCCAAGCACAAAGGAAAAACTGTTTTTT
CASTPSTKEKLFF
>TRBJ2-5|NA|TRBV10-1|NA
TGCGCCAGCAGTGCCGGGCGGGGTTTGGTCGGCGAGACCCAGTACTTC
CASSAGRGLVGETQYF
>TRBJ2-7|NA|TRBV5-1|TRBD2
TGCGCCAGCAGCTTGGTCGGGAGGTACTCCTACGAGCAGTACTTC
CASSLVGRYSYEQYF
>TRBJ2-5|NA|TRBV10-2|TRBD1
TGCGCCAGCAGTGAAGGGTGGACAGGCCCGGAGACCCAGTACTTC
CASSEGWTGPETQYF
>TRBJ1-5|once|TRBV4-1|NA
TGCGCCAGCAGCCAAGAATTACAGGGAACCCAGCCCCAGCATTTT
CASSQELQGTQPQHF
>TRBJ2-7|NA|TRBV19|TRBD1
TGTGCCAGTAGTACCGGGACAGGGGTGCAGTACTTC
CASSTGTGVQYF
>TRBJ2-3|NA|TRBV5-1|NA
TGCGCCAGCAGCTTGGCCGGCAGGGGCACAGATACGCAGTATTTT
CASSLAGRGTDTQYF
>TRBJ2-2|NA|TRBV5-5|NA
TGTGCCAGCAGCCCATTAGGACGGTCGAACACCGGGGAGCTGTTTTTT
CASSPLGRSNTGELFF
>TRBJ2-7|NA|TRBV5-1|TRBD1
TGCGCCAGCAGCTTGGTCAGTTGGCAGGGGGCGGTCGAGCAGTACTTC
CASSLVSWQGAVEQYF
>TRBJ2-7|NA|TRBV18|TRBD1
TGTGCCAGCTCACTCGAGACAGGGGGGCCCTACGAGCAGTACTTC
CASSLETGGPYEQYF
>TRBJ1-1|NA|TRBV19|TRBD1
TGTGCCAGTATCAAACAGGGACAGGGGAACACTGAAGCTTTCTTT
CASIKQGQGNTEAFF
>TRBJ1-6|NA|TRBV6-5|NA
TGTGCCAGCAGCGAGGTACAGGGTTCTAATTCACCCCTCCACTTT
CASSEVQGSNSPLHF
>TRBJ2-2|NA|TRBV5-1|NA
TGCGCCAGCAGCAGACAGGAGGACACCGGGGAGCTGTTTTTT
CASSRQEDTGELFF
>TRBJ1-3|NA|TRBV4-3|NA
TGCGCCAGCAGCCAAACGAGAGGGGCCGGAGGAAACACCATATATTTT
CASSQTRGAGGNTIYF
>TRBJ1-1|once|TRBV6-5|TRBD1
TGTGCCAGCAGTTACGGCGGACAGGGGATGAACACTGAAGCTTTCTTT
CASSYGGQGMNTEAFF
>TRBJ2-3|NA|TRBV6-6|NA
TGTGCCAGCAGTTACTCGCGGGGAGGCGATACGCAGTATTTT
CASSYSRGGDTQYF
>TRBJ2-6|NA|TRBV6-6|NA
TGTGCCAGCAGTTACTGGGCAGGGGTCGGGGCCAACGTCCTGACTTTC
CASSYWAGVGANVLTF
>TRBJ2-2|NA|TRBV7-9|NA
TGTGCCAGCAGCTTGATTGGGGGATACACCGGGGAGCTGTTTTTT
CASSLIGGYTGELFF
>TRBJ1-5|NA|TRBV6-6|NA
TGTGCCAGCAGTTTCGGAAGGGATGAGCCCCAGCATTTT
CASSFGRDEPQHF
>TRBJ2-5|NA|TRBV7-2|TRBD2
TGTGCCAGCAGCTGGTCTAGCGGGGCCTTGGGGACCCAGTACTTC
CASSWSSGALGTQYF
>TRBJ1-1|NA|TRBV4-3|NA
TGCGCCAGCAGCCAACCCGACAGGAACACTGAAGCTTTCTTT
CASSQPDRNTEAFF
>TRBJ2-1|NA|TRBV7-2|TRBD2
TGTGCCAGCCTAGCGGGAGGTGGGAATGAGCAGTTCTTC
CASLAGGGNEQFF
>TRBJ2-7|NA|TRBV30|TRBD2
TGTGCCTGGAGTGTAACGACTAGCGGGGGGACCAGGTTC
CAWSVTTSGGTRF
>TRBJ2-2|NA|TRBV11-1|NA
TGTGCCAGCACAGCGAACACCGGGGAGCTGTTTTTT
CASTANTGELFF
>TRBJ1-3|NA|TRBV6-1|NA
TGTGCCAGCAGCGACAGGGGAAACACCATATATTTT
CASSDRGNTIYF
>TRBJ2-5|once|TRBV7-8|NA
TGTGCCAGCAGCTCCAGAGAGACCCAGTACTTC
CASSSRETQYF
>TRBJ2-3|NA|TRBV10-1|TRBD2
TGCGCCAGCAGCCTCGTCCGGGGGGGTACGCAGTATTTT
CASSLVRGGTQYF